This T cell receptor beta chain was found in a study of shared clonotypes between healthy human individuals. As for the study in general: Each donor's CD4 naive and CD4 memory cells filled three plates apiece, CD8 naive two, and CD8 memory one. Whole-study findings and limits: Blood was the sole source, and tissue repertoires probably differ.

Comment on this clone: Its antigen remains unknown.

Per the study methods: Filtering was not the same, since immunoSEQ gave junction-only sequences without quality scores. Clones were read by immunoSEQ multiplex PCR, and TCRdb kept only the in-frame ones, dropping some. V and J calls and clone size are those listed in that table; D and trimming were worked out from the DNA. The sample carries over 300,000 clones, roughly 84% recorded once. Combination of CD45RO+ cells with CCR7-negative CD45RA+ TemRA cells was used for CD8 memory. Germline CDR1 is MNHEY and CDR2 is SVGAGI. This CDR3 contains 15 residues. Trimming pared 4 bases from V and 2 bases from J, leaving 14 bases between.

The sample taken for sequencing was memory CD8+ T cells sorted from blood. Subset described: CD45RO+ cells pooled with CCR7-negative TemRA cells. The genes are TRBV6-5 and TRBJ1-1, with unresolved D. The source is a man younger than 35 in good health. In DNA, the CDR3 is TGTGCCAGCAGTTCCGCGATGCAGGTTAACACTGAAGCTTTCTTT. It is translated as CASSSAMQVNTEAFF.